This T cell receptor beta chain is from a study of cytomegalovirus exposure and HLA in healthy donors. General study results and limits: The study carried out a later analysis of TCR beta sequences. It associated around 17,000 of them with specific HLA alleles at a false discovery rate of 0.05. Reported results showed that the classifier diagnosed cytomegalovirus status with high specificity and sensitivity. Association of a missense DCLRE1C variant with TCR beta V- and J-gene trimming was reported in a later analysis.

The V segment lost 4 bases and the J segment 6 bases; nucleotides outside the gene matches: 4. This CDR3 is built from 14 residues. Germline loops: CDR1 SEHNR, CDR2 FQNEAQ (reference sequence). Researchers ran the PCR with 60 Vbeta and 13 Jbeta primers. Measured with immunoSEQ multiplex PCR; TCRdb has only the in-frame clones, and not every one. The sample includes about 150,000 clones, 85% of them seen just once. With regard to this clone: As yet, its antigen is unknown.

Input material: PBMCs. The V gene is TRBV7-9, the J gene TRBJ2-7; 12 bases line up with TRBD2. This receptor was taken from a boy aged 2 to 9 in good health and CMV-seronegative. The CDR3 sequence: CASSSSGRAGEQYF. In DNA form, the CDR3 reads TGTGCCAGCAGCTCTAGCGGGAGGGCTGGCGAGCAGTACTTC.